Listed below are T cell receptor beta chains from one sample, sequenced in a study of T cell responses to AZD1222 COVID-19 vaccine. Here immunoSEQ multiplex PCR was the method, and the copy in TCRdb shows in-frame clones only, minus some. Of 90,000 to 130,000 clones in the sample, under 95% were seen once. The specimen was peripheral blood, collected on day 0 of AZD1222 vaccination. Receptors originate from an adult in good health. Each CDR3 is given with its conserved first and last residue. Each record gives: D gene, V gene, J gene, clone size, CDR3 DNA, CDR3 protein. The D gene is left open where the match is weak. Part of the rows lack a size; the others show once, few, many or a class for expanded clones.

D gene: .
V gene: TRBV6-1
J gene: TRBJ1-1
clone size: once
CDR3 DNA: TGTGCCAGCAGTGAAGCGGCGGGGGCTGGTACTGAAGCTTTCTTT
CDR3 protein: CASSEAAGAGTEAFF

D gene: .
V gene: TRBV6-4
J gene: TRBJ2-1
clone size: .
CDR3 DNA: TGTGCCAGCAGTGACTGGTGGAGCAATGAGCAGTTCTTC
CDR3 protein: CASSDWWSNEQFF

D gene: .
V gene: TRBV5-1
J gene: TRBJ1-1
clone size: .
CDR3 DNA: TGCGCCAGCAGCTTGGATGGGGGGAACACTGAAGCTTTCTTT
CDR3 protein: CASSLDGGNTEAFF

D gene: .
V gene: TRBV9
J gene: TRBJ2-3
clone size: .
CDR3 DNA: TGTGCCAGCAGCGTAGAGGGGAAGGGGATGCCAGATACGCAGTATTTT
CDR3 protein: CASSVEGKGMPDTQYF

D gene: .
V gene: TRBV28
J gene: TRBJ2-4
clone size: .
CDR3 DNA: TGTGCCAGCAGAGGACATGGCAAAAACATTCAGTACTTC
CDR3 protein: CASRGHGKNIQYF

D gene: TRBD1
V gene: TRBV15
J gene: TRBJ2-7
clone size: .
CDR3 DNA: TGTGCCACCACCAGTATGCAGGGGGCTTACGAGCAGTACTTC
CDR3 protein: CATTSMQGAYEQYF

D gene: .
V gene: TRBV13
J gene: TRBJ1-1
clone size: .
CDR3 DNA: TGTGCCAGCAGCCAAGGATTGAACACTGAAGCTTTCTTT
CDR3 protein: CASSQGLNTEAFF

D gene: .
V gene: TRBV5-5
J gene: TRBJ1-6
clone size: .
CDR3 DNA: TGTGCCAGCAGCCTCGGTCCCTCGGCGGTGAATTCACCCCTCCACTTT
CDR3 protein: CASSLGPSAVNSPLHF

D gene: .
V gene: TRBV3-1/TRBV3-2
J gene: TRBJ1-1
clone size: .
CDR3 DNA: TGTGCCAGCAGCCAAGATTCTGGGGGGTTGAACACTGAAGCTTTCTTT
CDR3 protein: CASSQDSGGLNTEAFF

D gene: .
V gene: TRBV30
J gene: TRBJ1-5
clone size: once
CDR3 DNA: TGTGCCTGGAGGGGCCCTCTAGAGGGTCAGCCCCAGCATTTT
CDR3 protein: CAWRGPLEGQPQHF

D gene: TRBD1
V gene: TRBV7-6
J gene: TRBJ1-3
clone size: .
CDR3 DNA: TGTGCCAGCAGCCCCCCTCGTTCAGGGACAGGGGTAGGAAACACCATATATTTT
CDR3 protein: CASSPPRSGTGVGNTIYF

D gene: TRBD2
V gene: TRBV3-1/TRBV3-2
J gene: TRBJ2-1
clone size: .
CDR3 DNA: TGTGCCAGCAGCCACGAGAGAGCGGGGGGGAGAGATGAGCAGTTCTTC
CDR3 protein: CASSHERAGGRDEQFF

D gene: .
V gene: TRBV18
J gene: TRBJ1-2
clone size: few
CDR3 DNA: TGTGCCAGCTCACCACGGACCGCTAGTGGCTACACCTTC
CDR3 protein: CASSPRTASGYTF

D gene: TRBD2
V gene: TRBV19
J gene: TRBJ2-7
clone size: .
CDR3 DNA: TGTGCCAGTAGTATCGCGACTCTAGCGGTGGACTACGAGCAGTACTTC
CDR3 protein: CASSIATLAVDYEQYF

D gene: .
V gene: TRBV29-1
J gene: TRBJ1-1
clone size: .
CDR3 DNA: TGCAGCGTTGGGGGGGGCTGGGGCACTGAAGCTTTCTTT
CDR3 protein: CSVGGGWGTEAFF

D gene: .
V gene: TRBV30
J gene: TRBJ2-4
clone size: .
CDR3 DNA: TGTGCCTGGAGTGGGGATATGGCCAAAAACATTCAGTACTTC
CDR3 protein: CAWSGDMAKNIQYF

D gene: .
V gene: TRBV29-1
J gene: TRBJ1-1
clone size: few
CDR3 DNA: TGCAGCGTTGCCGAACAGGGAGGCATCACTGAAGCTTTCTTT
CDR3 protein: CSVAEQGGITEAFF

D gene: .
V gene: TRBV15
J gene: TRBJ1-3
clone size: .
CDR3 DNA: TGTGCCACCAGCAGAGACAGGGGACCTGGAAACACCATATATTTT
CDR3 protein: CATSRDRGPGNTIYF

D gene: .
V gene: TRBV18
J gene: TRBJ1-2
clone size: .
CDR3 DNA: TGTGCCAGCTCACCACCAGTAACCAACTATGGCTACACCTTC
CDR3 protein: CASSPPVTNYGYTF

D gene: TRBD1
V gene: TRBV28
J gene: TRBJ1-2
clone size: once
CDR3 DNA: TGTGCCAGCAGTTTGCGTGGGACAGGGCCCCCGGGATACACCTTC
CDR3 protein: CASSLRGTGPPGYTF

D gene: TRBD1
V gene: TRBV13
J gene: TRBJ1-6
clone size: .
CDR3 DNA: TGTGCCAGCAGCTTAGGTCTACAGGGGTCCCGAAATTCACCCCTCCACTTT
CDR3 protein: CASSLGLQGSRNSPLHF

D gene: TRBD1
V gene: TRBV27
J gene: TRBJ1-1
clone size: .
CDR3 DNA: TGTGCCAGCAGCTTGACAGGGATGAACACTGAAGCTTTCTTT
CDR3 protein: CASSLTGMNTEAFF

D gene: TRBD1
V gene: TRBV28
J gene: TRBJ1-1
clone size: .
CDR3 DNA: TGTGCCAGCAGTTCACAGGGGTTGGGGATGAACACTGAAGCTTTCTTT
CDR3 protein: CASSSQGLGMNTEAFF

D gene: .
V gene: TRBV11-2
J gene: TRBJ2-3
clone size: .
CDR3 DNA: TGTGCCAGCAGCTGGGTGTTGGACTCCACAGATACGCAGTATTTT
CDR3 protein: CASSWVLDSTDTQYF

D gene: .
V gene: TRBV6-5
J gene: TRBJ2-2
clone size: .
CDR3 DNA: TGTGCCAGCAGTTACGCCGGGGGACAGTGGATCGGGGAGCTGTTTTTT
CDR3 protein: CASSYAGGQWIGELFF

D gene: .
V gene: TRBV24-1
J gene: TRBJ2-7
clone size: once
CDR3 DNA: TGTGCCACCAGTGATCCACAAGCCTACGAGCAGTACTTC
CDR3 protein: CATSDPQAYEQYF

D gene: TRBD1
V gene: TRBV2
J gene: TRBJ1-1
clone size: .
CDR3 DNA: TGTGCCATCTATACCCAGGGACAGGGGAGCACTGAAGCTTTCTTT
CDR3 protein: CAIYTQGQGSTEAFF

D gene: .
V gene: TRBV19
J gene: TRBJ1-1
clone size: .
CDR3 DNA: TGTGCCAGTAGCAACACAGGGTATGGAACTGAAGCTTTCTTT
CDR3 protein: CASSNTGYGTEAFF

D gene: .
V gene: TRBV9
J gene: TRBJ2-1
clone size: .
CDR3 DNA: TGTGCCAGCAGCGGTGACGGGAATGAGCAGTTCTTC
CDR3 protein: CASSGDGNEQFF

D gene: .
V gene: TRBV5-1
J gene: TRBJ2-7
clone size: .
CDR3 DNA: TGCGCCAGCAGCTTTGAGGGAGCCTACGAGCAGTACTTC
CDR3 protein: CASSFEGAYEQYF

D gene: TRBD2
V gene: TRBV14
J gene: TRBJ2-3
clone size: .
CDR3 DNA: TGTGCCAGCAGCTCCTGGTCGGGGGGTGCAGATACGCAGTATTTT
CDR3 protein: CASSSWSGGADTQYF

D gene: TRBD2
V gene: TRBV5-1
J gene: TRBJ2-7
clone size: .
CDR3 DNA: TGCGCCAGCAGATCCATAGCGGGGGGTTCCTACGAGCAGTACTTC
CDR3 protein: CASRSIAGGSYEQYF